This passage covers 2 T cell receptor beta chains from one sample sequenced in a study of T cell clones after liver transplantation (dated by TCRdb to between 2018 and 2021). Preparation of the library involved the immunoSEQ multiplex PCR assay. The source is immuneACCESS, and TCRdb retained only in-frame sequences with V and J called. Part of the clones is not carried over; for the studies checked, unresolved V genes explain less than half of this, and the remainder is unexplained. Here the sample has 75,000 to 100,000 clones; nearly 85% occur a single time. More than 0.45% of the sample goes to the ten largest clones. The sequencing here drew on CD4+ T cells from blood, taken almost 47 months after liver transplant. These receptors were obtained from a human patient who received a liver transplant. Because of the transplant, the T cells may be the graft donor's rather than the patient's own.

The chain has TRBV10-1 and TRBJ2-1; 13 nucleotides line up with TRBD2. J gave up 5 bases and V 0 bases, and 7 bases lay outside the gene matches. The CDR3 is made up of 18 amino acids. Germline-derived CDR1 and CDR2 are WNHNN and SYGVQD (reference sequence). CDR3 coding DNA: TGCGCCAGCAGTGAGTCTGGACTAGCGGGAGACTTCCACAATGAGCAGTTCTTC. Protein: CASSESGLAGDFHNEQFF.

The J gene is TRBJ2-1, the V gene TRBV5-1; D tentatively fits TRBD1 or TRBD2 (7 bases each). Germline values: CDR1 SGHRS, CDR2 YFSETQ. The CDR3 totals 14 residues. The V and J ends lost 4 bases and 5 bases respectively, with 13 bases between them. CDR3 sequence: CASSPAGGDNEQFF. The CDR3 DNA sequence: TGCGCCAGCAGCCCTGCAGGGGGGGACAATGAGCAGTTCTTC.